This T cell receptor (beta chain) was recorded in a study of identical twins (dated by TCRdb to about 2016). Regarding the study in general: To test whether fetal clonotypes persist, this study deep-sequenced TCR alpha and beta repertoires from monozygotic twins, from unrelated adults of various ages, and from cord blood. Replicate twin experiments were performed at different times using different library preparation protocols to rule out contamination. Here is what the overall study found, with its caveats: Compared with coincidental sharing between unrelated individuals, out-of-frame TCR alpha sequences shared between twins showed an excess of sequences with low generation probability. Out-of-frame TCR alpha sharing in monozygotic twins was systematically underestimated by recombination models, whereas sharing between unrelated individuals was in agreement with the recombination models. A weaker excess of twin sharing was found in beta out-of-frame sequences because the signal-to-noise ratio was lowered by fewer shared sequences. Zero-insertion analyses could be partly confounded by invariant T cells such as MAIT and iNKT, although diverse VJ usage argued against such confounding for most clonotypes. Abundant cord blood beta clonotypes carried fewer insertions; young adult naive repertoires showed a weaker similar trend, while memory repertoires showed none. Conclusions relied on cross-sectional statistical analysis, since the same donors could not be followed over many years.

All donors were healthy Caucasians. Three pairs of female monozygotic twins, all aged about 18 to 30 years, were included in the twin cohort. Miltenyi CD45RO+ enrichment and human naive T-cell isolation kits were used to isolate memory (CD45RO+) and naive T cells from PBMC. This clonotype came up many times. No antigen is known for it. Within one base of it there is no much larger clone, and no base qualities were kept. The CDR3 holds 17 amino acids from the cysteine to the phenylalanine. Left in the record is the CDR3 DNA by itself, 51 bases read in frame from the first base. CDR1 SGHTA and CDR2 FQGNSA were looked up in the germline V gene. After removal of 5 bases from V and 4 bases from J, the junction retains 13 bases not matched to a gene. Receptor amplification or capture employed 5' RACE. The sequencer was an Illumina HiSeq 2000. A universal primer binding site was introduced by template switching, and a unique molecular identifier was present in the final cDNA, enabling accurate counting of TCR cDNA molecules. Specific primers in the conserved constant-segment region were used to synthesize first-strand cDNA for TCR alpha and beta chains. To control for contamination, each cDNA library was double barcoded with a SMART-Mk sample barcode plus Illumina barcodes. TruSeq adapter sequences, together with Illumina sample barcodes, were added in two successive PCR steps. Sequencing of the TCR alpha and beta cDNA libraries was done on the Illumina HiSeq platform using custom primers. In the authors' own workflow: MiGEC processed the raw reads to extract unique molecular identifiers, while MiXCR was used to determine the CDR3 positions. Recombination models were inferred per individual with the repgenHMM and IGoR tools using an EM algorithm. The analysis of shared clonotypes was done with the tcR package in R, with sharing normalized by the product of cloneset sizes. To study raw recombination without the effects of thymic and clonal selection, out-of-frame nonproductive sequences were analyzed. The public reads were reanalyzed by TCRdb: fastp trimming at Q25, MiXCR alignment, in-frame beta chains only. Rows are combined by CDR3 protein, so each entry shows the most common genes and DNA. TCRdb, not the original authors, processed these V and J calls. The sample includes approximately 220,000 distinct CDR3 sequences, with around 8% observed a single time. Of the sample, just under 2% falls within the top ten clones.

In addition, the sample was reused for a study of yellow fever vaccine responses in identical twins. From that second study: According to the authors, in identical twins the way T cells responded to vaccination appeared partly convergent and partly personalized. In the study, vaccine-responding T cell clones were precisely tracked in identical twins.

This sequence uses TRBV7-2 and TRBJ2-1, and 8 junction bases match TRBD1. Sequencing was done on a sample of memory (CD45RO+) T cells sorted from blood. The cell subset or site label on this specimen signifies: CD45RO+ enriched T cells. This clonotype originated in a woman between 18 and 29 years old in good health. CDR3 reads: CASSDQPGTGAYNEQFF. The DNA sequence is TGTGCCAGCAGCGACCAACCCGGGACAGGAGCTTACAATGAGCAGTTCTTC.